This TCR beta chain was profiled in a study of OX40 agonist ivuxolimab in advanced cancers. Germline lookup yields CDR1 SGHRS and CDR2 YFSETQ. CDR3 length equals 16 residues. The trim removed 1 base at V and 4 bases at J, leaving 3 bases unmatched. Clones were read by immunoSEQ multiplex PCR, and TCRdb kept only the in-frame ones, dropping some. The repertoire consists of about 71,000 clones, with around 80% occurring once and the leading ten covering over 4%. J is TRBJ2-1 and V is TRBV5-1; TRBD2 matches 12 bases. The specimen comprised CD4+ or CD8+ T cells sorted from blood, sampled in a trial of the OX40 agonist ivuxolimab. The sequence came from an adult with an advanced solid tumor such as melanoma, head and neck, liver or kidney cancer. CDR3: CASSLLTSGGYNEQFF. The CDR3 DNA reads as TGCGCCAGCAGCTTGTTGACTAGCGGGGGATACAATGAGCAGTTCTTC.